This T cell receptor (beta chain) was captured by sequencing in a study of low-dose radiotherapy and immunotherapy resistance in tumors. For the study at large: Intravenous administration to patients comprised nivolumab at 240 mg every two weeks and ipilimumab at 1 mg/kg every six weeks. Daily intake of oral aspirin 300 mg by patients lasted four cycles and began on cycle 1 day 1.

There are 14 residues in the CDR3. Germline loops: CDR1 DFQATT, CDR2 SNEGSKA (reference sequence). Time point noted: before trial treatment. Alpha and beta chains were covered, as first-strand cDNA relied on TRAV- and TRBV-specific primers. TCR amplification ran 15 to 25 PCR cycles using constant-region and V-primer adapter primers. TCRdb reprocessed the reads via MiXCR and lists one record per CDR3 protein. In the table there are around 68,000 distinct CDR3 sequences, more than 25% of which are singletons. About this clonotype: A far larger clone is just one base off, so this is likely a read error.

The chain is built from TRBV20-1 and TRBJ2-1; 7 bases align to TRBD1. The J call may not be correct, given that the DNA end is closer to TRBJ2-7. Sequenced here: PBMCs, sampled before treatment. The receptor was derived from a male donor with rectosigmoid adenocarcinoma. The CDR3 reads CSDRDLLTGYEQYF. The CDR3 nucleotides read TGCAGTGATAGAGATTTGTTGACAGGGTACGAGCAGTACTTC.